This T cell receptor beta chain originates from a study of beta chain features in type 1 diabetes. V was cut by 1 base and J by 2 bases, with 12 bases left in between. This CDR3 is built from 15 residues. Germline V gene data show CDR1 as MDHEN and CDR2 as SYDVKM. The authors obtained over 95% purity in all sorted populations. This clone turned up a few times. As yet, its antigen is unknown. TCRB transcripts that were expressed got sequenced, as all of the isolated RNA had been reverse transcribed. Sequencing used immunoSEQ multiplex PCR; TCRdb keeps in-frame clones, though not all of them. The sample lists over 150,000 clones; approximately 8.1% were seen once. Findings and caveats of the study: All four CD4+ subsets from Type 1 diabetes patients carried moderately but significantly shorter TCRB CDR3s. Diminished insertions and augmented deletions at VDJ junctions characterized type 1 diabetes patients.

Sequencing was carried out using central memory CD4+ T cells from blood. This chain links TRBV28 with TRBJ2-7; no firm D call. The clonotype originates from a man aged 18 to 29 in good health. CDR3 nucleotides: TGTGCCAGCAGTTTATTACGGCGGCAGACCTACGAGCAGTACTTC. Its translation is CASSLLRRQTYEQYF.